Shown below are 25 T cell receptor beta chains from a single sample sequenced in a study of T cell responses to AZD1222 COVID-19 vaccine (dated by TCRdb to the early 2020s). The time point label for this specimen denotes: baseline before first vaccination. Receptor amplification or capture employed the immunoSEQ multiplex PCR assay. This immuneACCESS table, as held by TCRdb, lists in-frame sequences with V and J called but not all clones. Of the missing ones, under half trace to an unresolved V gene in checked studies; the others have no known cause. The sample contains fewer than 120,000 clones, 85% to 95% of them found a single time. The top ten constitute about 7.8% of the sample. Sample: peripheral blood, taken on day 0 of AZD1222 vaccination. The receptors originated from an adult in good health.

The chain employs TRBV19 and TRBJ1-6; D possibly corresponds to TRBD1 (5 bases). Between the trimmed V and J ends, which lost 7 bases and 8 bases, there was a span of 18 bases. CDR1 LNHDA and CDR2 SQIVND come from the germline V gene (reference sequence). This CDR3 has 15 amino acids. CDR3 sequence: CASKLSWGSDSPLHF. The CDR3 nucleotides read TGTGCCAGTAAGCTATCTTGGGGCAGCGATTCACCCCTCCACTTT.

The genes are TRBV12-5 and TRBJ1-4; D may be TRBD1 (6 bases). V shed 4 bases and J shed 0 bases, with 18 bases lying between them. Germline CDR1 LGHNT, CDR2 FRNRAP. The CDR3 runs to 18 residues. CDR3 DNA sequence: TGTGCTAGTGGTTGGACCCTAACAGGGTATGCAACTAATGAAAAACTGTTTTTT. Translating it yields CASGWTLTGYATNEKLFF.

The rearrangement links TRBV10-3 to TRBJ2-7; 7 bases are a match to TRBD1. Per the germline V gene, CDR1 is ENHRY and CDR2 is SYGVKD. The CDR3 has 14 amino acids. V lost 0 bases and J lost 3; bases outside the gene matches: 2. The CDR3 region is CAISESGDSYEQYF. CDR3 coding DNA: TGTGCCATCAGTGAGTCGGGGGACAGCTACGAGCAGTACTTC.

The chain uses TRBV30 and TRBJ1-6; no clear D. Trimming left V 4 bases short and J 3 bases short, with 22 bases between. CDR3 size: 18 residues. CDR1 is GTSNPN, CDR2 SVGIG, per germline (reference sequence). CDR3: CAWTVPSGRLLYNSPLHF. The CDR3 region has the DNA TGTGCCTGGACCGTACCCTCCGGACGGTTACTCTATAATTCACCCCTCCACTTT.

This chain connects TRBV3-1 (or the pseudogene TRBV3-2) to TRBJ1-3; a possible D gene is TRBD1 (6 bases). Trimming shortened V by 4 bases and J by 4 bases, and 11 bases separated the two germline ends. The CDR3 sequence is 14 residues long. Germline V CDR1 and CDR2: LGHDT, YNNKEL (reference sequence). CDR3 region: CASSPGTLGNTIYF. DNA for the CDR3: TGTGCCAGCAGCCCCGGGACACTCGGAAACACCATATATTTT.

The chain couples TRBV7-9 to TRBJ1-4; 7 bases agree with TRBD1. The CDR3 covers 15 residues. Germline values: CDR1 SEHNR, CDR2 FQNEAQ (reference sequence). V lost 5 bases to trimming and J lost 4 bases; unmatched junction nucleotides: 7. CDR3: CASSPRDRDNEKLFF. CDR3 nucleotide sequence: TGTGCCAGCAGCCCGAGGGACAGAGATAATGAAAAACTGTTTTTT.

The genes are TRBV19 and TRBJ2-1; 8 bases are a match to TRBD2. The CDR3 totals 15 residues. With 4 bases clipped from V and 8 bases from J, the junction kept 10 bases outside the gene matches. Germline values: CDR1 LNHDA, CDR2 SQIVND (reference sequence). CDR3 sequence reads: CASSKGLVLFDEQFF. The CDR3 DNA reads as TGTGCCAGTAGTAAGGGACTAGTTTTGTTCGATGAGCAGTTCTTC.

The rearrangement joins TRBV12-3 or TRBV12-4 to TRBJ2-1; D may correspond to TRBD1 or TRBD2 (5 bases each). This CDR3 has 13 residues. With 8 bases removed from V and 7 bases from J, the gap between germline ends came to 15 bases. The CDR3 is CASSNRWGNEQFF. The CDR3 coding sequence is TGTGCCAGCTCAAACAGGTGGGGGAATGAGCAGTTCTTC.

This clone appeared a few times. The chain employs TRBV4-1 and TRBJ2-5, with a tentative D call TRBD2 (7 bases). The V and J ends lost 1 base and 2 bases respectively, with 17 bases between them. The germline gives CDR1 MGHRA, CDR2 YSYEKL. CDR3 length: 17 amino acids. In nucleotides, the CDR3 is TGCGCCAGCAGCCAAGTGGGAGGGGGTCAGGATCAAGAGACCCAGTACTTC. Protein: CASSQVGGGQDQETQYF.

The gene calls are TRBV27 and TRBJ1-4; a weak D match, TRBD1 (5 bases). The germline V gene has CDR1 MNHEY and CDR2 SMNVEV (reference sequence). V was clipped by 3 bases and J by 10 bases, with 12 bases between them. CDR3 length equals 13 residues. CDR3 nucleotides: TGTGCCAGCAGTTTGAGGGGTTCGGGAAAACTGTTTTTT. Translated: CASSLRGSGKLFF.

The chain links TRBV11-3 to TRBJ2-3; 10 nucleotides align to TRBD1. J was trimmed by 1 base and V by 1 base; bases with no gene match: 8. CDR1 is SGHNT and CDR2 is YENEEA in the germline V gene. CDR3 size: 18 residues. The CDR3 region has the DNA TGTGCCAGCAGCTTAGGTACTGCCGGGACAGGGGGCACAGATACGCAGTATTTT. Amino acid sequence: CASSLGTAGTGGTDTQYF.

The rearrangement joins TRBV29-1 to TRBJ1-1; D unresolved. The CDR3 sequence is 10 residues long. Germline lookup yields CDR1 SQVTM and CDR2 ANQGSEA. V was cut by 4 bases and J by 7 bases, with 7 bases left in between. CDR3 loop: CSVVFVEAFF. Here the CDR3 DNA reads TGCAGCGTTGTATTTGTTGAAGCTTTCTTT.

The gene calls are TRBV27 and TRBJ2-1; D unresolved. The CDR3 is 16 amino acids. Germline CDR1 and CDR2: MNHEY and SMNVEV (reference sequence). Trimming shortened V by 3 bases and J by 0 bases, and 12 bases separated the two germline ends. The CDR3 DNA reads TGTGCCAGCAGTTTTGGTCCCAAAAGCTCCTACAATGAGCAGTTCTTC. Translation gives CASSFGPKSSYNEQFF.

The CDR3 region is CASSPQGTGNTEAFF. The CDR3, as DNA: TGTGCCAGCAGCCCGCAAGGGACAGGGAACACTGAAGCTTTCTTT. This sequence joins TRBV7-9 and TRBJ1-1, with 8 bases lining up with TRBD1. This CDR3 has 15 residues. CDR1 and CDR2 (germline): SEHNR, FQNEAQ (reference sequence). V lost 5 bases and J lost 1; bases outside the gene matches: 6.

The genes are TRBV6-5 and TRBJ2-1; 7 bases are shared with TRBD2. CDR3 length: 13 amino acids. After removal of 0 bases from V and 10 bases from J, the junction contained 3 bases not matched to a gene. The V gene's germline CDR1 is MNHEY and CDR2 SVGAGI. The CDR3 sequence is CASSYSERGEQFF. In nucleotides, the CDR3 is TGTGCCAGCAGTTACTCCGAGCGGGGCGAGCAGTTCTTC.

V is TRBV2 and J is TRBJ1-5, with 7 bases identical to TRBD1. CDR1 and CDR2 from the germline V gene are SNHLY and FYNNEI. The trim removed 6 bases at V and 6 bases at J, leaving 5 bases unmatched. The CDR3 spans 13 residues. DNA for the CDR3: TGTGCCAGCAGAGAACAGGGGTTTCAGCCCCAGCATTTT. This gives the protein CASREQGFQPQHF.

The chain joins TRBV7-9 to TRBJ1-4, with D possibly TRBD1 on 6 matching bases. The CDR3 is 15 amino acids. Germline assignment: CDR1 SEHNR and CDR2 FQNEAQ (reference sequence). V was trimmed by 3 bases and J by 3 bases, leaving 11 bases between them. CDR3 sequence reads: CASSLEGVANEKLFF. The DNA for the CDR3 is TGTGCCAGCAGCTTGGAGGGGGTCGCTAATGAAAAACTGTTTTTT.

The chain couples TRBV4-2 to TRBJ2-7; maybe TRBD2 (5 bases). The CDR3 contains 13 residues. Germline values: CDR1 LGHNA, CDR2 YNFKEQ. Trimming took off 0 bases at V and 12 bases at J, with 15 bases between the two ends. For the CDR3, the DNA is TGTGCCAGCAGCCAAGATCGGGATACCTACGGGTACTTC. Translation: CASSQDRDTYGYF.

The chain combines TRBV19 with TRBJ1-4; TRBD1 matches at 7 bases. This CDR3 comprises 13 residues. CDR1 and CDR2 from the germline V gene are LNHDA and SQIVND (reference sequence). The ends lost 7 bases at V and 10 bases at J; junction bases unmatched: 9. CDR3 nucleotides: TGTGCCAGTACCCCCACAGGGGTGGGAAAACTGTTTTTT. Its protein is CASTPTGVGKLFF.

This rearrangement joins TRBV24-1 to TRBJ2-7; D remains unclear. Germline values: CDR1 KGHDR, CDR2 SFDVKD. Trimming pared 5 bases from V and 2 bases from J, leaving 15 bases between. This CDR3 contains 15 residues. CDR3 nucleotide sequence: TGTGCCACCAGTGCCTTATTGGGATCTACCTACGAGCAGTACTTC. This translates into CATSALLGSTYEQYF.

This chain joins TRBV7-9 and TRBJ1-1; the D gene is possibly TRBD1 (6 bases). The germline CDR1 and CDR2 sequences are SEHNR and FQNEAQ (reference sequence). V lost 5 bases, J lost 9 bases, and 13 bases lay in between. The CDR3 contains 12 residues. The CDR3 DNA follows: TGTGCCAGCAGCCGGGACACCTTACAAGCTTTCTTT. Translated: CASSRDTLQAFF.

The CDR3 coding sequence is TGTGCCAGCAAGGCCGATATGGGCACTGAAGCTTTCTTT. The encoded protein is CASKADMGTEAFF. The chain is built from TRBV2 and TRBJ1-1, with no clear D. CDR3 size: 13 residues. Trimming stripped 7 bases from V and 4 bases from J, with 13 bases between. The germline V gene encodes CDR1 SNHLY and CDR2 FYNNEI.

This rearrangement joins TRBV6-1 to TRBJ1-6; possible D gene TRBD1, 6 bases. V gave up 2 bases and J gave up 7 bases, with 12 bases separating them. CDR1 is MNHNS, CDR2 SASEGT, per germline. The CDR3 runs to 15 residues. CDR3 protein: CASSEIGGRNSPLHF. As DNA, the CDR3 is TGTGCCAGCAGTGAAATTGGGGGGCGAAATTCACCCCTCCACTTT.

This chain uses TRBV6-5 with TRBJ1-6; D unresolved. The germline V gene encodes CDR1 MNHEY and CDR2 SVGAGI. The CDR3 contains 14 residues. Trimming cost V 6 bases and J 2 bases, with 8 bases left between them. The CDR3 reads CASRLPAYNSPLHF. The DNA for the CDR3 is TGTGCCAGCAGACTACCGGCCTATAATTCACCCCTCCACTTT.

J is TRBJ2-5 and V is TRBV2; the D gene is possibly TRBD1 (6 bases). This CDR3 has 16 amino acids. The germline V gene has CDR1 SNHLY and CDR2 FYNNEI. Trimming left V 2 bases short and J 2 bases short, with 15 bases between. CDR3 nucleotide sequence: TGTGCCAGCAGTGAACTTCCGGTCAGGGGACAAGAGACCCAGTACTTC. This encodes CASSELPVRGQETQYF.